This T cell receptor (delta chain) was found in a study of Vδ1+ human thymocytes. General study points: In the thymus, TRG and TRD repertoires looked highly polyclonal with Gaussian CDR3 lengths.

RNA was extracted from the cells and then reverse transcribed. Pooled V-gene forward primers with one constant-region reverse primer generated the CDR3 amplicons by multiplex PCR. TCRdb reran clone calling via CATT on the multiplex PCR reads. The sample consists of about 55,000 delta-chain clones, more than 15% of them appearing once. Trimming pared 1 base from V and 1 base from J, leaving 40 bases between. This CDR3 has 25 residues. Germline values: CDR1 TSWWSYY, CDR2 QGS. As to this clone: Its antigen is as yet unknown.

The receptor was derived from a boy under three years old who had congenital heart surgery. The sequencing input was Vdelta1+ gamma-delta thymocytes from the thymus. The subset: FACS-sorted CD3+ TCRalphabeta- TCRVdelta1+ TCRVdelta2- thymocytes. The gene calls are TRDV1 and TRDJ1; D may match TRDD2 or TRDD3 (8 bases each). This CDR3 is CALGEHHHLPTLLGGLPRATDKLIF. The CDR3 DNA reads as TGTGCTCTTGGGGAACACCATCATCTTCCCACCTTACTGGGGGGCCTTCCTAGAGCCACCGATAAACTCATCTTT.